A selection of T cell receptor beta chains follows, all from one sample in a study of T cells after yellow fever vaccination. Each CDR3 protein gets one entry after TCRdb re-called the 5' RACE reads with MiXCR. Among around 320,000 distinct CDR3 sequences listed, around 4.4% were seen once. The sequences come from PBMCs, collected 15 days after the yellow fever booster vaccination. These receptors were taken from a man in his late teens or twenties who received the YFV17D yellow fever vaccine. Each CDR3 is given without its conserved first and last residue. Each record gives: J gene, clone size, V gene, D gene, CDR3 protein. The D gene is left open where the match is weak. The size field is filled for only some rows; it gives once, few, many or a size class.

>TRBJ2-7|many|TRBV29-1|.
SVGSGPDYEQY
>TRBJ2-1|few|TRBV20-1|.
SAKDHWYNEQF
>TRBJ2-1|.|TRBV5-1|.
ASSLASGGQNEQF
>TRBJ1-2|.|TRBV3-1|.
ASSQTTDYGYT
>TRBJ1-4|many|TRBV20-1|.
SASRGEEKLF
>TRBJ2-5|.|TRBV9|.
ASSVSAQETQY
>TRBJ2-5|.|TRBV5-1|TRBD2
ASSWPTSGGEETQY
>TRBJ1-3|many|TRBV7-9|.
ASSPDGPWITGNTIY
>TRBJ2-5|few|TRBV7-3|.
ASSSTIQETQY
>TRBJ2-5|.|TRBV20-1|.
SAPAPGVETQY
>TRBJ2-2|few|TRBV11-3|TRBD2
ASSFPSGGTGELF
>TRBJ1-1|few|TRBV6-6|.
ASSYSAGMNTEAF
>TRBJ1-6|many|TRBV7-2|TRBD1
ASRQQGNSPLH
>TRBJ2-3|.|TRBV10-3|TRBD2
ATETSGDNTQY
>TRBJ1-4|many|TRBV30|.
AWGIEPATNEKLF
>TRBJ2-2|.|TRBV6-4|TRBD2
ASSDSSGGAGGELF
>TRBJ2-1|many|TRBV7-2|.
ASSFQPTADEQF
>TRBJ1-6|many|TRBV5-1|.
ASSLVGAGSISPLH
>TRBJ2-7|many|TRBV6-5|.
ASRLSNSYEQY
>TRBJ2-3|few|TRBV29-1|TRBD2
SVEDPGVTGGLNTQY
>TRBJ1-1|many|TRBV4-3|.
ASSQEGFGGDNTEAF
>TRBJ2-5|few|TRBV7-2|.
ASSLRVAGETQY
>TRBJ2-5|many|TRBV25-1|TRBD1
ASSPRGRRETQY
>TRBJ2-1|many|TRBV29-1|.
SVEGRQGKVAGAGEQF
>TRBJ1-1|many|TRBV4-2|.
ASSRIGVPVPEAF
>TRBJ2-1|.|TRBV14|TRBD1
ASSHFRDSPYNEQF
>TRBJ2-5|many|TRBV7-9|.
ASSFGRTGQRGKETQY
>TRBJ2-1|.|TRBV7-6|TRBD2
ASRKTSGGRNEQF
>TRBJ2-5|many|TRBV2|.
ASSDRGQETQY
>TRBJ2-1|many|TRBV29-1|.
SVDGQPSSYNEQF
>TRBJ2-4|many|TRBV7-2|TRBD2
ASSLTGGADNIQY
>TRBJ2-3|.|TRBV10-3|.
AISGGRDTTHPSTDTQY
>TRBJ2-5|.|TRBV27|TRBD1
ASSPLSSRTGGTQY
>TRBJ2-5|few|TRBV20-1|TRBD2
SAPTIAGAKTTQETQY
>TRBJ1-6|.|TRBV4-1|TRBD1
ASSPLGQGANSPLH
>TRBJ1-2|.|TRBV7-2|.
ASSAGRGYGYT
>TRBJ2-1|.|TRBV5-5|.
ASRPGRDYNEQF
>TRBJ2-1|.|TRBV5-1|.
ASSLGTRGEQF
>TRBJ1-1|many|TRBV20-1|TRBD1
SAQDRAEAF
>TRBJ2-3|many|TRBV7-9|.
ASSLVGPKGIDTQY
>TRBJ2-5|few|TRBV5-1|TRBD1
ASSLMDRGGETQY
>TRBJ2-1|few|TRBV4-3|TRBD1
ASSPGQVRGNEQF
>TRBJ1-6|.|TRBV4-3|.
ASSQEYPGGSPLH
>TRBJ2-1|many|TRBV5-5|.
ASSLWWSSYNEQF
>TRBJ2-7|.|TRBV9|TRBD2
ASSSPWAGDPQY
>TRBJ1-3|many|TRBV18|.
ASSPSQVSSGNTIY
>TRBJ2-7|many|TRBV10-3|TRBD1
AISDPGTGTSEQY
>TRBJ2-3|many|TRBV7-8|.
ASSLVRTENTQY
>TRBJ2-7|few|TRBV4-1|TRBD1
ASSVAPGTGGASYEQY
>TRBJ2-1|few|TRBV20-1|.
SARDGTASSYNEQF